The sample holds a few counts of the clone carrying this T cell receptor (beta chain). Its matching antigen is unknown. PCR employed 60 Vbeta and 13 Jbeta primers. Method: immunoSEQ multiplex PCR; TCRdb's copy keeps in-frame clones and lacks some. Here the sample spans 100,000 to 120,000 clones, over 75% being singletons. The data were obtained in a study of cytomegalovirus exposure and HLA in healthy donors. Findings of the study overall: An apparent linkage of common viral pathogens to several of the most significant clusters emerged in a later analysis. In an earlier analysis, in about 530 donors, most V segments appeared productive either ~87% or ~30% of the time. Beyond CMV serostatus, there was no information to go on about immune exposure.

This TCR was recovered from a woman aged 18-29 years in good health and CMV-seronegative. The sequenced sample was PBMCs.

CDR3 DNA: TGTGCCAGCAGTGAACAGGACAGATCCTCCTACGAGCAGTACGTC. Protein: CASSEQDRSSYEQYV. The chain carries TRBV6-1 and TRBJ2-7; the D gene is possibly TRBD1 (6 bases). This CDR3 has 15 residues. Germline-derived CDR1 and CDR2 are MNHNS and SASEGT. V lost 2 bases, J lost 0 bases, and 11 bases lay in between.